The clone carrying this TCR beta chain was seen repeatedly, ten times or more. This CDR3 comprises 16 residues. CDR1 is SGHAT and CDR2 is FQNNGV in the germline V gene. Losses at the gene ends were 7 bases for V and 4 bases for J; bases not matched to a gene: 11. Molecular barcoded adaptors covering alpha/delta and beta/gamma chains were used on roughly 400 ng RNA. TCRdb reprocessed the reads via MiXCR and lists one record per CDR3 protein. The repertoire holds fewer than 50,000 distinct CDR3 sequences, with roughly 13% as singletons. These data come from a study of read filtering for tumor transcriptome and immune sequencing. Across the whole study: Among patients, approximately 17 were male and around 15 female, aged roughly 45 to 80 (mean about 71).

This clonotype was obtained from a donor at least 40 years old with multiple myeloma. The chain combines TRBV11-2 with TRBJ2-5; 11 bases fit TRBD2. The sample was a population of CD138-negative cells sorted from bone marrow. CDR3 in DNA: TGTGCCAGCACCCCCTTAGCGGGAGGGCGGGGAGAGACCCAGTACTTC. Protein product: CASTPLAGGRGETQYF. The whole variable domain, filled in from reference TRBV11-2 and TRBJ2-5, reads EAGVAQSPRYKIIEKRQSVAFWCNPISGHATLYWYQQILGQGPKLLIQFQNNGVVDDSQLPKDRFSAERLKGVDSTLKIQPAKLEDSAVYLCASTPLAGGRGETQYFGPGTRLLVL.